This TCR beta chain comes out of a study of blood T cell repertoires in COVID-19. Whole-study context: Italy, Spain and the United States were the sources of the convalescent and acute COVID-19 samples.

Authors' methods: Reference gene primer amplification gave estimated nucleated cell counts. TCRdb's copy holds only in-frame clones and misses some; the assay was immunoSEQ multiplex PCR. D and trimming come from the DNA, and the V and J calls and clone size come from that table. This sample has under 150,000 clones; roughly 91% occur once, and the top ten carry less than 2%. Germline V CDR1 and CDR2: ENHRY, SYGVKD. The CDR3 totals 13 residues. The V and J ends lost 4 bases and 4 bases respectively, with 11 bases between them. This sequence was found in a human donor in a cohort sampled during active COVID-19. The chain has TRBV10-3 and TRBJ2-7; D may be TRBD2 (7 bases). The sample comprised peripheral blood. This CDR3 reads CAISGTAGYEQYF. The CDR3 DNA reads as TGTGCCATCAGTGGGACAGCGGGGTACGAGCAGTACTTC.